The 24 T cell receptor beta chains listed next were all sequenced from one sample in a study of vaccination and CD4 T cells after COVID-19. Treatment defined: roughly ten-day PBMC culture with coronavirus spike peptide pools or control peptides (ViraFEST assay). Collection of the unexposed donor's CD4+ T cells took place before the COVID-19 pandemic (2011-2018). CD4+ T cells that had been cultured provided DNA sequenced with the Oncomine TCR Beta short-read assay. TCRdb fed the PCR reads into MiXCR, producing one record per CDR3 protein. There are under 7,500 distinct CDR3 sequences in the sample; just over 40% occur only once, and approximately 40% lies in the top ten. No antigen is known for these receptors. Sequencing was performed on CD4+ T cells from blood, cultured in vitro. Source of these receptors: a human donor in good health.

The CDR3 coding sequence is TGTGCCAGCAGCTTAGCAGGCTCTGGAAACACCATATATTTT. It encodes CASSLAGSGNTIYF. The chain joins TRBV7-9 to TRBJ1-3; the D is unclear. The V and J ends lost 0 bases and 0 bases respectively, with 3 bases between them. CDR3 length: 14 amino acids. Germline CDR1 is SEHNR and CDR2 is FQNEAQ (reference sequence).

The gene calls are TRBV24-1 and TRBJ2-1; 8 bases agree with TRBD1. CDR3 length: 14 residues. Germline values: CDR1 KGHDR, CDR2 SFDVKD. The V segment lost 9 bases and the J segment 2 bases; nucleotides outside the gene matches: 5. The CDR3: CATGPGGTYNEQFF. For the CDR3, the DNA is TGTGCCACCGGGCCAGGGGGCACCTACAATGAGCAGTTCTTC.

The chain uses TRBV29-1 and TRBJ2-1, with a weak D call TRBD1 (5 bases). Germline CDR1 and CDR2: SQVTM and ANQGSEA. With 4 bases removed from V and 9 bases from J, the gap between germline ends came to 19 bases. The CDR3 spans 14 residues. CDR3 in amino acids: CSVVGVFQGSEQFF. The CDR3 DNA sequence: TGCAGCGTTGTAGGGGTCTTCCAGGGCAGTGAGCAGTTCTTC.

The rearrangement links TRBV6-1 to TRBJ2-1; D not resolved. The CDR3 spans 12 residues. V shed 8 bases and J shed 6 bases, with 11 bases lying between them. Germline V gene lookup returns CDR1 MNHNS and CDR2 SASEGT. The CDR3 DNA is TGTGCCAGCGAAAGGCAGGCCAATGAGCAGTTCTTC. Amino acid sequence: CASERQANEQFF.

The chain combines TRBV19 with TRBJ1-1; no clear D. Germline values: CDR1 LNHDA, CDR2 SQIVND (reference sequence). Trimming removed 1 base from V and 5 bases from J, with 20 bases in between. The CDR3 totals 17 residues. The CDR3 nucleotides are TGTGCCAGTAGTATAGGCACACTCATATCGGTTGGGACTGAAGCTTTCTTT. Its protein is CASSIGTLISVGTEAFF.

This chain joins TRBV7-9 and TRBJ2-2; 7 nucleotides align to TRBD1. Germline-derived CDR1 and CDR2 are SEHNR and FQNEAQ (reference sequence). The CDR3 covers 17 residues. The trim removed 4 bases at V and 4 bases at J, leaving 12 bases unmatched. CDR3 DNA sequence: TGTGCCAGCAGCTCCGGGAAAGGGACAGCAATCACCGGGGAGCTGTTTTTT. Amino acid sequence: CASSSGKGTAITGELFF.

This chain links TRBV11-2 with TRBJ2-7; maybe TRBD2 (6 bases). This CDR3 spans 16 amino acids. Trimming removed 4 bases at V and 5 bases at J, with 21 bases between. The germline V gene encodes CDR1 SGHAT and CDR2 FQNNGV. The CDR3 loop is CASSSRKLASEDEQYF. CDR3 nucleotides: TGTGCCAGCAGCTCCCGAAAGTTGGCTAGCGAGGACGAGCAGTACTTC.

The CDR3 DNA reads TGTGCCAGCAGCGCGGACAGGGCAAAACCGGATTCACCCCTCCACTTT. It encodes CASSADRAKPDSPLHF. The rearrangement joins TRBV7-2 to TRBJ1-6; 8 bases align to TRBD1. J gave up 8 bases and V 5 bases, and 11 bases lay outside the gene matches. The CDR3 is 16 amino acids. CDR1 and CDR2 from the germline V gene are SGHTA and FQGNSA.

This rearrangement joins TRBV5-1 to TRBJ2-7; D is perhaps TRBD1 (5 bases). The CDR3 runs to 14 residues. Germline V gene data show CDR1 as SGHRS and CDR2 as YFSETQ. V was trimmed by 4 bases and J by 0 bases, leaving 11 bases between them. The CDR3 DNA reads as TGCGCCAGCAGCCCGTTGACAGACTCCTACGAGCAGTACTTC. Translating gives CASSPLTDSYEQYF.

The genes are TRBV5-4 and TRBJ2-7, with D maybe TRBD2 (6 bases). Between the trimmed V and J ends, which lost 0 bases and 0 bases, there was a span of 13 bases. CDR1 is SGHNT and CDR2 is YYREEE in the germline V gene (reference sequence). CDR3 length equals 16 residues. The CDR3 region has the DNA TGTGCCAGCAGCTTGGGGAGCGGGTCAAGCTCCTACGAGCAGTACTTC. It yields the protein CASSLGSGSSSYEQYF.

The chain carries TRBV28 and TRBJ1-2; TRBD1 is a possible D gene (5 bases). V lost 7 bases to trimming and J lost 8 bases, with 17 bases between them. CDR3 size: 13 residues. Germline V lookup: CDR1 MDHEN, CDR2 SYDVKM. The DNA for the CDR3 is TGTGCCAGCACCATTTCAGGGTATCAGGGCTACACCTTC. Protein: CASTISGYQGYTF.

CDR3 nucleotide sequence: TGCAGTGCTGAGATGGCATCCTATGGCTACACCTTC. This translates into CSAEMASYGYTF. V and J are TRBV20-1 and TRBJ1-2; D call uncertain. The CDR3 contains 12 residues. V was trimmed by 5 bases and J by 4 bases, leaving 11 bases between them. Germline V gene lookup returns CDR1 DFQATT and CDR2 SNEGSKA (reference sequence).

V usage is TRBV19 and J usage is TRBJ2-7; D is possibly TRBD2 (6 bases). Germline lookup yields CDR1 LNHDA and CDR2 SQIVND (reference sequence). CDR3 length: 14 amino acids. The germline V and J ends were trimmed by 7 bases and 4 bases, with 17 bases remaining between them. CDR3 coding DNA: TGTGCCAGTACTGGCACCGCGGGGCCTTACGAGCAGTACTTC. Protein: CASTGTAGPYEQYF.

The CDR3 reads CASSLGQGLYGYTF. The CDR3 region has the DNA TGTGCCAGCAGCTTAGGTCAGGGACTCTATGGCTACACCTTC. V is TRBV7-2 and J is TRBJ1-2, with D possibly matching TRBD1 (5 bases). The V end lost 1 base, the J end lost 4 bases, and 10 bases lay between the germline ends. There are 14 residues in the CDR3. From germline, CDR1 is SGHTA and CDR2 FQGNSA.

The CDR3 coding sequence is TGTGCCACCAGCCGGGACAGTTACAATGAGCAGTTCTTC. Translated, it gives CATSRDSYNEQFF. J is TRBJ2-1 and V is TRBV6-1, with 7 bases lining up with TRBD1. The junction had 7 bases not matched to a gene; V was cut back by 10 bases and J by 4 bases. The CDR3 extends over 13 amino acids. Germline values: CDR1 MNHNS, CDR2 SASEGT.

V is TRBV6-5 and J is TRBJ2-2, with D possibly being TRBD1 (6 bases). Per the germline V gene, CDR1 is MNHEY and CDR2 is SVGAGI. The V gene lost 0 bases and the J gene lost 7 bases, with 12 bases spanning the gap. This CDR3 is 15 amino acids long. This CDR3 reads CASSYSIGQSGELFF. The CDR3, as DNA: TGTGCCAGCAGTTACTCCATAGGACAGAGCGGGGAGCTGTTTTTT.

This chain connects TRBV6-5 to TRBJ2-7; the D is unclear. Germline V gene data show CDR1 as MNHEY and CDR2 as SVGAGI. V was shortened by 2 bases and J by 4 bases, with 15 bases between the two germline ends. The CDR3 consists of 15 residues. The CDR3 sequence is CASSYPGRYPYEQYF. DNA for the CDR3: TGTGCCAGCAGTTACCCCGGCAGGTACCCTTACGAGCAGTACTTC.

The gene calls are TRBV20-1 and TRBJ2-1; the D gene is possibly TRBD2 (7 bases). Germline-derived CDR1 and CDR2 are DFQATT and SNEGSKA (reference sequence). The CDR3 extends over 10 amino acids. The V end lost 8 bases, the J end lost 9 bases, and 11 bases lay between the germline ends. The CDR3 bases are TGCAGTCGGGGGGCGGGTGAGCAGTTCTTC. Protein sequence: CSRGAGEQFF.

By share, this clonotype counts as medium-sized. The chain uses TRBV20-1 and TRBJ1-5, with D unresolved. Trimming stripped 4 bases from V and 0 bases from J, with 4 bases between. Germline CDR1 reads DFQATT; CDR2 reads SNEGSKA (reference sequence). The CDR3 loop spans 12 amino acids. This CDR3 is CSATHSNQPQHF. As DNA, the CDR3 is TGCAGTGCTACACATAGCAATCAGCCCCAGCATTTT.

This clonotype was detected once. This chain joins TRBV7-2 and TRBJ2-1; either TRBD1 or TRBD2 may supply D (6 bases each). The CDR3 contains 18 residues. Trimming removed 5 bases from V and 0 bases from J, with 20 bases in between. In germline, CDR1 is SGHTA, CDR2 FQGNSA. The CDR3 DNA follows: TGTGCCAGCAGCGGGGTTGAGGGGGGCCTTGGCTCCTACAATGAGCAGTTCTTC. Encoded protein: CASSGVEGGLGSYNEQFF.

The J gene is TRBJ1-5, the V gene TRBV19, with D unclear. The germline CDR1 and CDR2 sequences are LNHDA and SQIVND (reference sequence). Trimming pared 8 bases from V and 6 bases from J, leaving 11 bases between. This CDR3 is built from 12 residues. In nucleotides, the CDR3 is TGTGCCAGTGGGCAGATGAGTCAGCCCCAGCATTTT. The encoded protein is CASGQMSQPQHF.

V usage is TRBV4-3 and J usage is TRBJ1-2; TRBD1 agrees at 7 bases. With 0 bases clipped from V and 8 bases from J, the junction kept 6 bases outside the gene matches. The CDR3 runs 14 residues. Per germline, CDR1 LGHNA and CDR2 YSLEER. The CDR3 loop reads CASSQDLRDRGYTF. CDR3 sequence (DNA): TGCGCCAGCAGCCAAGACCTCAGGGACAGAGGCTACACCTTC.

The sample holds one count of this clonotype. The V and J genes are TRBV5-1 and TRBJ2-2; D unclear. V lost 5 bases and J 3 bases, leaving 11 bases between the germline ends. The germline V gene has CDR1 SGHRS and CDR2 YFSETQ. The CDR3 contains 14 residues. CDR3 bases: TGCGCCAGCAGTTCCCTTGGCGACACCGGGGAGCTGTTTTTT. Translation gives CASSSLGDTGELFF.

The chain uses TRBV30 and TRBJ1-6, with 8 bases that match TRBD1. The V and J ends lost 5 bases and 9 bases, in that order; junction bases with no gene match: 6. This CDR3 region has 13 residues. Germline-derived CDR1 and CDR2 are GTSNPN and SVGIG (reference sequence). CDR3 residues: CAWDGQGGSPLHF. Here the CDR3 DNA reads TGTGCCTGGGATGGACAGGGAGGTTCACCCCTCCACTTT. Variable domain in full (rest from reference TRBV30 and TRBJ1-6): SQTIHQWPATLVQPVGSPLSLECTVEGTSNPNLYWYRQAAGRGLQLLFYSVGIGQISSEVPQNLSASRPQDRQFILSSKKLLLSDSGFYLCAWDGQGGSPLHFGNGTRLTVT.